This T cell receptor (beta chain) was identified in a study of T cells in localized non-small cell lung cancer. General study results and limits: Peak T cell clonality was found in uninvolved adjacent lung, exceeding tumor. Adjacent lung exhibited a median of 57 among the 100 most abundant tumor clones. The study linked higher blood T cell density to longer overall survival. Sequence data derive from only one tumor region, so heterogeneity remains possible.

The CDR3 has 13 amino acids. The germline CDR1 and CDR2 sequences are SGHKS and YYEKEE (reference sequence). The V end lost 1 base, the J end lost 8 bases, and 7 bases lay between the germline ends. About this clone: The antigen is undetermined.

Assay: immunoSEQ multiplex PCR; the TCRdb copy retains only in-frame clones and omits some. The repertoire holds about 39,000 clones, with about 85% as singletons. Sequenced material: PBMCs, taken before any cancer treatment. The rearrangement joins TRBV5-5 to TRBJ1-6; D gene unclear. The receptor's source is a woman between 40 and 69 years old with stage II squamous cell lung carcinoma. CDR3 in amino acids: CASSLNLDSPLHF. The DNA of the CDR3 is TGTGCCAGCAGCTTGAACCTCGATTCACCCCTCCACTTT.